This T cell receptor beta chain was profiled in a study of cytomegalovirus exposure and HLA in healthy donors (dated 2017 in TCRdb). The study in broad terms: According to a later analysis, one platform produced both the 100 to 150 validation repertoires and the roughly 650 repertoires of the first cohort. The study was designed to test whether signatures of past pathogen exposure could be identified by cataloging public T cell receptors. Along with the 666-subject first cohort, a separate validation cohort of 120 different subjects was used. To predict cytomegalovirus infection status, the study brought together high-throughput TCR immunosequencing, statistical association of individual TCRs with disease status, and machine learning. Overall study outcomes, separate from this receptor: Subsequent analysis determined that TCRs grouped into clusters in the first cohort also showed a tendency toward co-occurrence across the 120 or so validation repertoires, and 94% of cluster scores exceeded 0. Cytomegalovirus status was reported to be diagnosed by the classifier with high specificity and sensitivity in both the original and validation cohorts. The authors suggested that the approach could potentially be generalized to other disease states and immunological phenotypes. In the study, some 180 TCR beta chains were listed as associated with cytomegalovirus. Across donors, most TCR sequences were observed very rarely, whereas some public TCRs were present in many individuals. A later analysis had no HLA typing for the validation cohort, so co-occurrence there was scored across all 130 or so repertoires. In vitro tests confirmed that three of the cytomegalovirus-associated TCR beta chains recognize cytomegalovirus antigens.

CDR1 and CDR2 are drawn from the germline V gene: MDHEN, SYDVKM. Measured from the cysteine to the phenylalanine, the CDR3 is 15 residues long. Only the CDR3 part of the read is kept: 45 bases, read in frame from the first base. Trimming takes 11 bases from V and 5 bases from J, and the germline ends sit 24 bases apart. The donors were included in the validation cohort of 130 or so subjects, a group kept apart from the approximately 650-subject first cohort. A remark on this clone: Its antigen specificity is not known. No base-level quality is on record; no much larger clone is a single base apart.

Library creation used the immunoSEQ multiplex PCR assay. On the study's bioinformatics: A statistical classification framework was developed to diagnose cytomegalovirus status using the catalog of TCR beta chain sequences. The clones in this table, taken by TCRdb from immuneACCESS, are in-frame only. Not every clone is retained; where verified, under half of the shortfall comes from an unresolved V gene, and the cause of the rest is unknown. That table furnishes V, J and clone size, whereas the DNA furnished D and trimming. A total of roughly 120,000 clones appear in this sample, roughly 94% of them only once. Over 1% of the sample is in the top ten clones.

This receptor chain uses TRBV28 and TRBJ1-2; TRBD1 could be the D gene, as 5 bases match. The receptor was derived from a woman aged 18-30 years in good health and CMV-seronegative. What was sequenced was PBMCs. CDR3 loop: CAGSMTDSFWYGYTF. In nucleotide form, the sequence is TGTGCCGGATCAATGACAGACAGTTTTTGGTATGGCTACACCTTC.